This entry concerns a single T cell receptor beta chain. The antigen is unknown. The record originates from a study of tumor-infiltrating lymphocytes in primary liver carcinoma. Study context: The patients included men and women who were aged 30 to 69 years.

There are 17 residues in the CDR3. Germline V CDR1 and CDR2: ENHRY, SYGVKD. Findings and limits, study-wide: Blood trailed tumors significantly in top-250-clone fraction (p = 0.039).

RNA and DNA were co-extracted from approximately 20-30 mg of unsorted bulk tissue. Constant-region priming of about 0.5 ug total RNA yielded TCR beta cDNA. The TCR beta library was amplified through three nested multiplex PCR rounds in a modified ARM-PCR procedure. Both of the initial two PCR rounds ran for 10 cycles and employed TRBV1-TRBV30 forward primers alongside a C-beta reverse primer. MiXCR was run by TCRdb on the multiplex PCR reads, yielding one entry per CDR3 protein. The sample carries 25,000 to 35,000 distinct CDR3 sequences, 76% recorded once. This chain links TRBV10-3 with TRBJ2-2, with D unclear. This clonotype was sampled from a man between 40 and 49 years old with primary liver carcinoma and hepatitis B virus infection. The material sequenced was liver tumor tissue from sampling region 5. The sample's subset: tumor region T5, tumor centre. This CDR3 is CGVTPSPPAQNTGELFF. CDR3 DNA: TGTGGCGTCACCCCGAGCCCTCCTGCGCAGAACACCGGGGAGCTGTTTTTT.